These T cell receptor beta chains were read from a single sample in a study of blood T cell repertoires in COVID-19. Only in-frame clones appear in the TCRdb table, and some are missing; sequencing was by immunoSEQ multiplex PCR. The repertoire holds 150,000 to 200,000 clones, with more than 75% as singletons. The sample consisted of PBMCs or T cells enriched from blood (not recorded which). The receptors stem from a woman aged 25 to 39 who had recovered from COVID-19. Each CDR3 is given with its conserved first and last residue. The order of the fields is V gene, D gene, J gene, clone size, CDR3 protein, CDR3 DNA. D genes are given only for firm matches. Not all rows give a size; the values are once, few, many and, for expanded clones, a class.

TRBV12-3/TRBV12-4	TRBD1	TRBJ1-1	-	CASRNVDRVEAFF	TGTGCCAGCAGGAACGTAGACAGGGTTGAAGCTTTCTTT
TRBV15	-	TRBJ1-2	-	CATSRDVGALYGYTF	TGTGCCACCAGCAGAGATGTAGGGGCTCTCTATGGCTACACCTTC
TRBV10-3	TRBD2	TRBJ2-3	-	CAISEAGGSTDTQYF	TGTGCCATCAGTGAAGCGGGAGGGAGCACAGATACGCAGTATTTT
TRBV6-2/TRBV6-3	TRBD1	TRBJ1-2	-	CASSPGQGAGYTF	TGTGCCAGCAGTCCGGGACAGGGCGCTGGCTACACCTTC
TRBV5-8	TRBD2	TRBJ2-1	-	CASSFRGSGRTYNEQFF	TGTGCCAGCAGCTTCCGGGGTAGCGGGCGGACCTACAATGAGCAGTTCTTC
TRBV6-6	-	TRBJ2-2	-	CASRGAEGTMTGELFF	TGTGCCAGCAGGGGAGCAGAGGGCACCATGACCGGGGAGCTGTTTTTT
TRBV6-5	TRBD1	TRBJ1-5	-	CASKRQGEQPQHF	TGTGCCAGCAAGCGACAGGGTGAACAGCCCCAGCATTTT
TRBV25-1	-	TRBJ1-2	-	CASSGGGIYGYTF	TGTGCCAGCAGTGGGGGGGGAATCTATGGCTACACCTTC
TRBV3-1/TRBV3-2	TRBD2	TRBJ2-7	-	CASSQRYGRDVEQYF	TGTGCCAGCAGCCAACGATATGGGAGGGACGTCGAGCAGTACTTC
TRBV28	TRBD1	TRBJ2-3	once	CASIPGQVGDTQYF	TGTGCCAGCATTCCAGGACAGGTGGGGGATACGCAGTATTTT
TRBV18	-	TRBJ1-1	-	CASSEELAREAFF	TGTGCCAGCTCAGAGGAATTGGCGAGGGAAGCTTTCTTT
TRBV25-1	TRBD2	TRBJ2-1	once	CASDSGLAGYEQFF	TGTGCCAGCGACTCGGGACTAGCGGGATATGAGCAGTTCTTC
TRBV7-8	TRBD2	TRBJ2-7	-	CASSLGPLAGADEQYF	TGTGCCAGCAGCTTAGGACCCCTAGCGGGAGCGGACGAGCAGTACTTC
TRBV5-4	TRBD2	TRBJ2-3	-	CASSSRLAGYTDTQYF	TGTGCCAGCAGCTCCCGACTAGCGGGATACACAGATACGCAGTATTTT
TRBV6-2/TRBV6-3	-	TRBJ2-7	-	CASSYSRQRTSYEQYF	TGTGCCAGCAGTTACTCGCGTCAGCGGACCTCCTACGAGCAGTACTTC
TRBV2	TRBD2	TRBJ2-3	-	CASSRLAGSLTYTQYF	TGTGCCAGCAGCCGACTAGCGGGGAGCCTAACCTATACGCAGTATTTT
TRBV5-1	-	TRBJ2-1	-	CASSLAPAGMSASEQFF	TGCGCCAGCAGCTTGGCCCCGGCAGGGATGTCAGCGAGTGAGCAGTTCTTC
TRBV5-6	TRBD1	TRBJ1-6	-	CASSLKGQGRSPLHF	TGTGCCAGCAGCTTGAAAGGACAGGGGCGATCACCCCTCCACTTT
TRBV12-3/TRBV12-4	-	TRBJ1-1	-	CASSFSGAEAFF	TGTGCCAGCAGTTTTTCAGGGGCTGAAGCTTTCTTT
TRBV30	-	TRBJ2-7	-	CAWSGAPGLYEQYF	TGTGCCTGGAGTGGGGCCCCCGGCCTCTACGAGCAGTACTTC
TRBV25-1	-	TRBJ2-7	-	CASSSDSYEQYF	TGTGCCAGCAGTAGCGACTCCTACGAGCAGTACTTC
TRBV14	-	TRBJ2-2	-	CASSLLEVAGELFF	TGTGCCAGCAGCCTACTAGAGGTGGCCGGGGAGCTGTTTTTT
TRBV9	-	TRBJ2-7	-	CASSPGFYEQYF	TGTGCCAGCAGCCCCGGGTTCTACGAGCAGTACTTC
TRBV11-2	-	TRBJ2-5	once	CASSAFSVPSDF	TGTGCCAGCAGCGCCTTTAGTGTACCCTCGGACTTC
TRBV7-3	TRBD2	TRBJ2-2	few	CASSLMLGLANTGELFF	TGTGCCAGCAGCTTAATGTTGGGACTAGCTAACACCGGGGAGCTGTTTTTT
TRBV19	-	TRBJ2-3	-	CASSIKGGLPDTQYF	TGTGCCAGTAGTATAAAGGGGGGGTTACCAGATACGCAGTATTTT
TRBV5-1	TRBD1	TRBJ2-5	-	CASSLGLTGDQETQYF	TGCGCCAGCAGCTTGGGTCTGACAGGGGACCAAGAGACCCAGTACTTC
TRBV6-4	-	TRBJ2-2	once	CASTPVGGTGELFF	TGTGCCAGCACCCCCGTGGGGGGCACCGGGGAGCTGTTTTTT
TRBV9	TRBD2	TRBJ2-2	-	CASSASGRSPAGELFF	TGTGCCAGCAGCGCTAGCGGGAGAAGCCCAGCCGGGGAGCTGTTTTTT
TRBV3-1/TRBV3-2	TRBD1	TRBJ2-1	-	CASSLTGPPVLQFF	TGTGCCAGCAGCCTGACAGGGCCCCCTGTGCTGCAGTTCTTC
TRBV27	-	TRBJ1-5	-	CASSPIMAGGNQPQHF	TGTGCCAGCAGTCCCATAATGGCAGGGGGCAATCAGCCCCAGCATTTT
TRBV4-2	TRBD1	TRBJ1-1	-	CASSLQTGGARTEAFF	TGTGCCAGCAGCCTTCAGACAGGGGGCGCGAGAACTGAAGCTTTCTTT
TRBV29-1	TRBD1	TRBJ2-1	-	CSTNGQGSSYNEQFF	TGCAGCACGAACGGACAGGGGAGCTCCTACAATGAGCAGTTCTTC
TRBV6-5	-	TRBJ1-3	few	CATASGNTIYF	TGTGCCACCGCGTCTGGAAACACCATATATTTT
TRBV30	TRBD2	TRBJ2-5	-	CAWSVATSGRSETQYF	TGTGCCTGGAGTGTCGCGACTAGCGGGAGGTCAGAGACCCAGTACTTC
TRBV5-1	TRBD1	TRBJ2-7	few	CASSPGGLSYEQYF	TGCGCCAGCAGCCCAGGGGGTCTTTCCTACGAGCAGTACTTC
TRBV18	-	TRBJ2-5	few	CASSPPETQETQYF	TGTGCCAGCTCACCACCGGAGACCCAAGAGACCCAGTACTTC
TRBV7-9	TRBD2	TRBJ2-3	once	CASTRTSGFTDTQYF	TGTGCCAGCACAAGGACTAGCGGATTCACAGATACGCAGTATTTT
TRBV27	-	TRBJ2-7	-	CASSLSGGTEQYF	TGTGCCAGCAGTTTATCTGGGGGGACCGAGCAGTACTTC
TRBV19	-	TRBJ2-2	-	CASSRDRPTGELFF	TGTGCCAGTAGTAGAGACAGGCCCACCGGGGAGCTGTTTTTT
TRBV4-1	TRBD2	TRBJ2-3	-	CASSQEGTSGMAEYF	TGCGCCAGCAGCCAAGAGGGGACTAGCGGGATGGCCGAGTATTTT
TRBV18	-	TRBJ1-2	-	CASSPRQHYGYTF	TGTGCCAGCTCACCACGACAGCACTATGGCTACACCTTC
TRBV27	TRBD2	TRBJ2-7	few	CASSSGSFREQYF	TGTGCCAGCAGTAGCGGGAGTTTTCGGGAGCAGTACTTC
TRBV25-1	TRBD2	TRBJ2-7	-	CASSQAGERYEQYF	TGTGCCAGCAGTCAAGCGGGGGAACGCTACGAGCAGTACTTC
TRBV6-5	TRBD1	TRBJ2-7	-	CASSYSTGGRIYEQYF	TGTGCCAGCAGTTACTCTACAGGGGGCAGGATCTACGAGCAGTACTTC
TRBV6-1	-	TRBJ2-7	-	CASSDLGIGYEQYF	TGTGCCAGCAGTGATCTCGGGATAGGTTACGAGCAGTACTTC
TRBV21-1	-	TRBJ1-5	-	CASSARQGRSNQPQHF	TGTGCCAGCAGCGCCCGACAGGGTAGGAGCAATCAGCCCCAGCATTTT
TRBV3-1/TRBV3-2	-	TRBJ2-1	-	CASSQGRAAALLLNEQFF	TGTGCCAGCAGCCAAGGACGAGCGGCGGCCCTTTTGCTCAATGAGCAGTTCTTC
TRBV29-1	-	TRBJ1-2	-	CSVGRRGARDGYTF	TGCAGCGTGGGCCGGCGGGGGGCGCGAGATGGCTACACCTTC
TRBV5-1	-	TRBJ2-2	-	CASSFGTPRVPGELFF	TGCGCCAGCAGCTTCGGGACTCCGCGAGTCCCCGGGGAGCTGTTTTTT
TRBV12-3/TRBV12-4	-	TRBJ1-2	-	CASWTANYGYTF	TGTGCCAGTTGGACAGCTAACTATGGCTACACCTTC
TRBV24-1	-	TRBJ1-2	-	CATSDARIYGYTF	TGTGCCACCAGTGATGCCAGGATCTATGGCTACACCTTC
TRBV7-2	TRBD2	TRBJ2-7	once	CASSLRAPTSDEQYF	TGTGCCAGCAGCCTGCGGGCGCCTACTAGCGACGAGCAGTACTTC
TRBV11-3	TRBD1	TRBJ2-1	-	CASSLRQGRSNEQFF	TGTGCCAGCAGCTTACGACAGGGTAGGTCCAATGAGCAGTTCTTC
TRBV5-1	TRBD2	TRBJ2-1	-	CASSEGLASNEQFF	TGCGCCAGCAGCGAGGGACTAGCGAGCAATGAGCAGTTCTTC
TRBV28	TRBD1	TRBJ1-2	-	CASSLTGNYGYTF	TGTGCCAGCAGTTTGACAGGGAACTATGGCTACACCTTC
TRBV6-2/TRBV6-3	TRBD1	TRBJ2-1	-	CASSRGGGTGVFYNEQFF	TGTGCCAGCAGTCGTGGGGGTGGGACAGGGGTGTTTTACAATGAGCAGTTCTTC
TRBV19	TRBD2	TRBJ2-3	-	CASSILAGGPADTQYF	TGTGCCAGTAGTATCCTAGCGGGAGGGCCAGCAGATACGCAGTATTTT
TRBV30	TRBD1	TRBJ2-2	-	CAWRSDRERPGELFF	TGTGCCTGGAGATCGGACAGGGAGAGACCCGGGGAGCTGTTTTTT
TRBV24-1	-	TRBJ2-1	-	CATSDPQQGNEQFF	TGTGCCACCAGTGATCCTCAACAGGGTAATGAGCAGTTCTTC